The entry below describes one T cell receptor (beta chain). Authors' data handling: From reference gene primer amplification, estimates of nucleated cell counts were derived. TCRdb keeps only in-frame clones here, not all; method: immunoSEQ multiplex PCR. V and J calls and clone size are copied from that table; D and trimming were computed from the DNA. The sample consists of around 700,000 clones, over 80% of them appearing once. These data are taken from a study of blood T cell repertoires in COVID-19. Study as a whole: Whether acute or convalescent, the COVID-19 samples came from the United States, Italy and Spain. The analysed material was cDNA or gDNA that came from T cells, B-cell-depleted T cells, or PBMCs.

The CDR3 sequence is 14 residues long. The germline gives CDR1 LNHDA, CDR2 SQIVND (reference sequence). Losses at the gene ends were 6 bases for V and 7 bases for J; bases not matched to a gene: 7. The sequence was collected from a woman aged 18-30 years with acute or convalescent COVID-19. The J gene is TRBJ2-3, the V gene TRBV19; 10 nucleotides match TRBD2. The sequencing input was peripheral blood. The CDR3 loop reads CASSSSGGWNTQYF. The DNA of the CDR3 is TGTGCCAGTAGCTCTAGCGGGGGCTGGAATACGCAGTATTTT.